The clone carrying this T cell receptor (beta chain) was observed at least ten times. The CDR3 contains 16 residues. V lost 5 bases to trimming and J lost 4 bases, with 19 bases between them. Germline CDR1 is MDHEN and CDR2 is SYDVKM. The record originates from a study of T cells after yellow fever vaccination. Study-level background: Low-cell-number fractions were prepared with SMART-Seq v4 Ultra Low Input.

MiXCR was run by TCRdb on the 5' RACE reads, yielding one entry per CDR3 protein. The sample lists some 48,000 distinct CDR3 sequences, 5% to 7% occurring once. The V and J genes are TRBV28 and TRBJ2-3, with D maybe TRBD1 (6 bases). Sequencing used PBMCs, either bulk or a sorted T-cell subset (CD4+, CD8+, memory, or dextramer-sorted; not recorded which), obtained 45 days after the yellow fever booster vaccination. This receptor was obtained from a man under 40 who received the YFV17D yellow fever vaccine. CDR3 nucleotides: TGTGCCAGCAGTGATCCCGGAACAGGGCGCTCAGATACGCAGTATTTT. Its protein product is CASSDPGTGRSDTQYF.